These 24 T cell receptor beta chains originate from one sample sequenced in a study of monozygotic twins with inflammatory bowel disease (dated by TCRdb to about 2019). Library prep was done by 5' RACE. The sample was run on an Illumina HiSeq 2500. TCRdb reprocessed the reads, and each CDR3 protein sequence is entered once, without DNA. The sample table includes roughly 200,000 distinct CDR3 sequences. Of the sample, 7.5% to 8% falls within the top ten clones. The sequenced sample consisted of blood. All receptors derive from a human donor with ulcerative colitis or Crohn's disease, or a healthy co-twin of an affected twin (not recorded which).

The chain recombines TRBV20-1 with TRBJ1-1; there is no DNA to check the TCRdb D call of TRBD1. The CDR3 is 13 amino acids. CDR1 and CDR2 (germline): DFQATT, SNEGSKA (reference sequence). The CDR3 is CQGAGGMNTEAFF.

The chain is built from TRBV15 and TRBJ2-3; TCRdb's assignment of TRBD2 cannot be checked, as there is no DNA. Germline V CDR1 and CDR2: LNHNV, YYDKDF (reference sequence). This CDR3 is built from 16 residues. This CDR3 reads CATSRSGLAGVRTQYF.

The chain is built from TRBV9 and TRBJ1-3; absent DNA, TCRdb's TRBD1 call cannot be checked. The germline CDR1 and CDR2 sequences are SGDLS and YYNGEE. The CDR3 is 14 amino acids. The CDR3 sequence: CASSVDARGNTIYF.

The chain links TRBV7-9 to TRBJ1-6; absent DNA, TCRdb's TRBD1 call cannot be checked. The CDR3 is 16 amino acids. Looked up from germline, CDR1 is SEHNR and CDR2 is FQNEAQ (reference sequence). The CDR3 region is CASSSLGTPGNSPLHF.

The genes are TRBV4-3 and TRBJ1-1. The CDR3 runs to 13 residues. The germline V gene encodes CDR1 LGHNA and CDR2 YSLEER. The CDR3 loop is CASSQRANTEAFF.

The CDR3 sequence is CASSFTSGFPDTQYF. V and J are TRBV7-2 and TRBJ2-3; TCRdb's D gene call, TRBD2, goes unchecked for lack of DNA. The CDR3 consists of 15 residues. CDR1 and CDR2 (germline): SGHTA, FQGNSA.

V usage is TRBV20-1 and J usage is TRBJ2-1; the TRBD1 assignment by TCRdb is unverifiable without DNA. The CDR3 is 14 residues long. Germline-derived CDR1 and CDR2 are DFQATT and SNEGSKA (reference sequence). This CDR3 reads CSTPRRAKRDEQFF.

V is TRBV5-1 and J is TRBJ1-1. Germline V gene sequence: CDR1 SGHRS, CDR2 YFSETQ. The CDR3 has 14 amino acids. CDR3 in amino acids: CASSRGWEDTEAFF.

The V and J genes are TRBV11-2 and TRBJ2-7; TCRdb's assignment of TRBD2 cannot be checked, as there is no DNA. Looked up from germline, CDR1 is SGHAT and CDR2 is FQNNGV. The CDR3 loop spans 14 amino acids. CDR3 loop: CASSLPGGPVEQYF.

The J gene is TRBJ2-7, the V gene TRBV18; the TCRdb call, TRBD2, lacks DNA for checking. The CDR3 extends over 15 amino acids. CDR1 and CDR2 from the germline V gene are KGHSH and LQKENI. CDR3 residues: CASSPPLRERYEQYF.

CDR3 amino acids: CASSYSGQLNTEAFF. V is TRBV6-5 and J is TRBJ1-1; the D call of TRBD1 rests on TCRdb alone, since no DNA is present to check it. Germline V gene data show CDR1 as MNHEY and CDR2 as SVGAGI. CDR3 length: 15 residues.

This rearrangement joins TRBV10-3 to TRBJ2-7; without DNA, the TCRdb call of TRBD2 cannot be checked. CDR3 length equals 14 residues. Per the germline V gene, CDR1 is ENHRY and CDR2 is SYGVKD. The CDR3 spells CAISDKAGTYEQYF.

CDR3 protein: CASSLNGRLGGYTF. V is TRBV12-3 or TRBV12-4 and J is TRBJ1-2. The CDR3 length is 14 residues.

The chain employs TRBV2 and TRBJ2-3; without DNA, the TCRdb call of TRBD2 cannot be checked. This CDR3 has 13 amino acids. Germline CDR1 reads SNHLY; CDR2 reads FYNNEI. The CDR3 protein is CASSGTSGGTQYF.

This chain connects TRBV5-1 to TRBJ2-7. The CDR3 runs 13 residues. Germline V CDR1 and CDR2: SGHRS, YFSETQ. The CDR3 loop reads CASSLVQGYEQYF.

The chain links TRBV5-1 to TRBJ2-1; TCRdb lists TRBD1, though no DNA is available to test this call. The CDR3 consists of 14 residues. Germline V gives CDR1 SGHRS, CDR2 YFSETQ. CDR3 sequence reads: CASSLVPDYNEQFF. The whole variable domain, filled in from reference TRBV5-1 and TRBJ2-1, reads KAGVTQTPRYLIKTRGQQVTLSCSPISGHRSVSWYQQTPGQGLQFLFEYFSETQRNKGNFPGRFSGRQFSNSRSEMNVSTLELGDSALYLCASSLVPDYNEQFFGPGTRLTVL.

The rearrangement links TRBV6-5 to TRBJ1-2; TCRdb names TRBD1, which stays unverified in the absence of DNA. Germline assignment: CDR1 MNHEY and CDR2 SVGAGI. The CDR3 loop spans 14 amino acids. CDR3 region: CASSSRTENYGYTF.

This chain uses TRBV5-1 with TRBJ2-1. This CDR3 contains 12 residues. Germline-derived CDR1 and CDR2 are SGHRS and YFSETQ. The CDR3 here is CASSLAPDEQFF.

CDR3: CSARMNTEAFF. The chain employs TRBV20-1 and TRBJ1-1. The CDR3 runs to 11 residues. CDR1 is DFQATT and CDR2 is SNEGSKA in the germline V gene (reference sequence).

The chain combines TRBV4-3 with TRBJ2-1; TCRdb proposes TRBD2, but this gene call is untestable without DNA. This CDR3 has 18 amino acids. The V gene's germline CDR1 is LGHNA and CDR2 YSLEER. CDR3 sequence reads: CASSQDLWGEKAYNEQFF.

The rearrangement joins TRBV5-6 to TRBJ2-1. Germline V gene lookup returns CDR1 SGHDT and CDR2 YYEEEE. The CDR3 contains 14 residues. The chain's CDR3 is CASSLARTYNEQFF.

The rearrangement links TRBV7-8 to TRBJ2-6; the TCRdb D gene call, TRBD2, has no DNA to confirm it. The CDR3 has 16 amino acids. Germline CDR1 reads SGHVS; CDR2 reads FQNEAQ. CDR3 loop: CASSLLRVSGANVLTF.

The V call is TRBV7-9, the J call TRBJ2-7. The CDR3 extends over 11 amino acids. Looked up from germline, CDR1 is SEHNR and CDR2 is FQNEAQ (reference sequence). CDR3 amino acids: CASSLNYEQYF.

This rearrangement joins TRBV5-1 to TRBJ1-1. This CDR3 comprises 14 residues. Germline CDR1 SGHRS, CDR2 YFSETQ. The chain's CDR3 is CASSFIAGGTEAFF.